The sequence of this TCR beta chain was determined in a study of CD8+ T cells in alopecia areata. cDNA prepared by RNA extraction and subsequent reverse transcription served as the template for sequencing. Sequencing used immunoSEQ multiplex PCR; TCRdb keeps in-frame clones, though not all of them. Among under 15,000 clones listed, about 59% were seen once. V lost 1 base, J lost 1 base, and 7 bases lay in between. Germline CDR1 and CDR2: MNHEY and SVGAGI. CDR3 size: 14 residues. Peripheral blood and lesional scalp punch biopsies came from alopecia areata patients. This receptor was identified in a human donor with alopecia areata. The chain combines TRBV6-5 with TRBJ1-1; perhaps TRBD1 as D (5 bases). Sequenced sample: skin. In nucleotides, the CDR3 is TGTGCCAGCAGTTACTACGGGGGGAACACTGAAGCTTTCTTT. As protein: CASSYYGGNTEAFF.